The present T cell receptor beta chain was sequenced within a study of control samples from healthy donors and cancer patients (TCRdb year 2020). Only one count was recorded for this clone. Its antigen target is currently unknown. No per-base quality is available; no much larger clone lies one base away. Library preparation was by the immunoSEQ multiplex PCR assay. The immuneACCESS repertoire file appears here via TCRdb, limited to in-frame rearrangements. These files lack a portion of the clones; in checked studies, under half of the deficit traces to unresolved V genes, and the cause of the others is not known. This sample gives around 120,000 clones in total; 93% of them show up just once. Roughly 2.5% of the sample rests with the top ten. Reading from cysteine to phenylalanine, the CDR3 counts 12 amino acids. Solely the CDR3 DNA is kept, with 36 bases framed from the first base. The germline V gene (reference sequence) gives CDR1 as MNHNY and CDR2 as SVGAGI. V drops 8 bases and J drops 0 bases, leaving 5 bases in between.

This clonotype was obtained from a man younger than 40 in good health. The sample comprised blood. Recombination connected TRBV6-6 to TRBJ1-5; no D gene is confidently identified. At the DNA level, the sequence is TGTGCCAGCCGAGATAGCAATCAGCCCCAGCATTTT. Its protein is CASRDSNQPQHF.